This T cell receptor (beta chain) was recovered during a study of cytomegalovirus exposure and HLA in healthy donors. Germline V gives CDR1 DFQATT, CDR2 SNEGSKA (reference sequence). There are 11 residues in the CDR3. The V gene lost 3 bases and the J gene lost 4 bases, with 6 bases spanning the gap. PCR primers comprised 60 Vbeta and 13 Jbeta primers. Assay used: immunoSEQ multiplex PCR; TCRdb lists only in-frame clones, some missing. This sample has some 200,000 clones, with approximately 82% found just once. Sequencing was done on a sample of PBMCs. The chain links TRBV20-1 to TRBJ1-1; no clear D gene. The sequence came from a man aged 18 to 29 in good health and CMV-seronegative. The CDR3 DNA reads TGCAGTGCTAGCGAGGTCACTGAAGCTTTCTTT. This codes for CSASEVTEAFF.